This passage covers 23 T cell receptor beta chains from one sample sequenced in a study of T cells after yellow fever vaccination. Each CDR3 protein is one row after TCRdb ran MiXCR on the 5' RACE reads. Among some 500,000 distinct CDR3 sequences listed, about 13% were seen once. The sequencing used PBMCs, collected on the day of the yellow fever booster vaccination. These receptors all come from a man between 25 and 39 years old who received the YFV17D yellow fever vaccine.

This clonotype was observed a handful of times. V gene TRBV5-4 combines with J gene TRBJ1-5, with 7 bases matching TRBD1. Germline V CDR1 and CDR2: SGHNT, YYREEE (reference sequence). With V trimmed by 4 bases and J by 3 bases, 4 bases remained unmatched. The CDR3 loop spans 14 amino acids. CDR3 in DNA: TGTGCCAGCAGCATACAGGGGACCAATCAGCCCCAGCATTTT. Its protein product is CASSIQGTNQPQHF.

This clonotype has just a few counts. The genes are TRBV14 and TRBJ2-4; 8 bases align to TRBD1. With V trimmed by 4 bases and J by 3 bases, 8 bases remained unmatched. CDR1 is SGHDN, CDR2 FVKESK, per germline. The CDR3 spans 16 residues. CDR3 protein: CASSPFPQGVKNIQYF. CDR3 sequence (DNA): TGTGCCAGCAGCCCGTTCCCACAGGGGGTCAAAAACATTCAGTACTTC. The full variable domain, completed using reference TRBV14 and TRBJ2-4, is EAGVTQFPSHSVIEKGQTVTLRCDPISGHDNLYWYRRVMGKEIKFLLHFVKESKQDESGMPNNRFLAERTGGTYSTLKVQPAELEDSGVYFCASSPFPQGVKNIQYFGAGTRLSVL.

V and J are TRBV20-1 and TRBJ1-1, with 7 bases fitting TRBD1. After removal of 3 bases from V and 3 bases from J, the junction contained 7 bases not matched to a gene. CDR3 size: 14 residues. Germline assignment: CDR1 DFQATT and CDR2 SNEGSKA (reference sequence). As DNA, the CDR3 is TGCAGTGCTAGTAAGGGGGCGGGCGACACTGAAGCTTTCTTT. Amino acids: CSASKGAGDTEAFF.

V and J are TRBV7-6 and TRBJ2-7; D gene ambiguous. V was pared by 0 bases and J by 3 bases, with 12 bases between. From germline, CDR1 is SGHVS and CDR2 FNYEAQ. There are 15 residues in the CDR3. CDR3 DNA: TGTGCCAGCAGCTTAGCGGAAGGGTCCATCTACGAGCAGTACTTC. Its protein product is CASSLAEGSIYEQYF.

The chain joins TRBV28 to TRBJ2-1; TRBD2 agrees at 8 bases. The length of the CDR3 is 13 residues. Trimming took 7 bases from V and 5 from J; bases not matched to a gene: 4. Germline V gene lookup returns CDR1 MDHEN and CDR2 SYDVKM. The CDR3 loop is CASINSGNNEQFF. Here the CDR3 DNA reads TGTGCCAGCATCAATAGCGGGAACAATGAGCAGTTCTTC.

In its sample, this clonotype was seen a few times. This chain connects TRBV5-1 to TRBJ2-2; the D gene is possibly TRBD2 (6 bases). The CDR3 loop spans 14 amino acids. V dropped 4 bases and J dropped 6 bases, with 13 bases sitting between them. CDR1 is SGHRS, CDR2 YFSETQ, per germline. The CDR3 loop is CASSPGGQAGELFF. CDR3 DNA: TGCGCCAGCAGCCCAGGAGGGCAGGCCGGGGAGCTGTTTTTT.

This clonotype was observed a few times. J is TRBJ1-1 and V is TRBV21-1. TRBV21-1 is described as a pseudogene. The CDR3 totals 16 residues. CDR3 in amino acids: CASSKMRRIRHTEAFF. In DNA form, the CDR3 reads TGTGCCAGCAGCAAAATGAGGAGGATTCGGCACACTGAAGCTTTCTTT.

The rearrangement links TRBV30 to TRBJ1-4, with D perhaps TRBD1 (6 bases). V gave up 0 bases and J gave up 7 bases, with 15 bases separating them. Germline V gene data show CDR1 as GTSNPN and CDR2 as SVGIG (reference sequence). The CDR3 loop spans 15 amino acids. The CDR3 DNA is TGTGCCTGGAGTGTACCTGTGGGGGCACGTGAAAAACTGTTTTTT. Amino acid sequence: CAWSVPVGAREKLFF.

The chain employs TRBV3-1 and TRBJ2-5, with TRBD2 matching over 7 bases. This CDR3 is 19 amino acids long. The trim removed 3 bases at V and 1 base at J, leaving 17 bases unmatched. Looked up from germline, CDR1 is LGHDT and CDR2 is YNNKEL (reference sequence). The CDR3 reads CASSHERTGSGNLQETQYF. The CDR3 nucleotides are TGTGCCAGCAGCCACGAACGAACGGGAAGCGGGAACCTCCAAGAGACCCAGTACTTC.

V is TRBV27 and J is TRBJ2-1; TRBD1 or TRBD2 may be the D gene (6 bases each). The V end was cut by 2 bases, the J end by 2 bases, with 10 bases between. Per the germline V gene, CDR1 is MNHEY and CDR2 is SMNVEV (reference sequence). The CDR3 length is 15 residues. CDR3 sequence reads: CASSLRGGTYNEQFF. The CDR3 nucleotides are TGTGCCAGCAGTTTAAGAGGGGGGACCTACAATGAGCAGTTCTTC.

Here the CDR3 DNA reads TGCGCCAGCAGTGAGGGTGGCCCTTCCGAGCAGTACTTC. Residues: CASSEGGPSEQYF. This chain connects TRBV10-2 to TRBJ2-7; no firm D call. The CDR3 totals 13 residues. Germline V lookup: CDR1 WSHSY, CDR2 SAAADI. V gave up 2 bases and J gave up 6 bases, with 11 bases separating them.

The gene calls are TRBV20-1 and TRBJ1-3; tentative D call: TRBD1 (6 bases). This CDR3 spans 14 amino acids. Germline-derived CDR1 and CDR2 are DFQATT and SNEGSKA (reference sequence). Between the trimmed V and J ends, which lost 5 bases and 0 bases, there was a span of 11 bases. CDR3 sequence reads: CSASDSRSGNTIYF. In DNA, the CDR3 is TGCAGTGCTTCGGACAGTCGCTCTGGAAACACCATATATTTT.

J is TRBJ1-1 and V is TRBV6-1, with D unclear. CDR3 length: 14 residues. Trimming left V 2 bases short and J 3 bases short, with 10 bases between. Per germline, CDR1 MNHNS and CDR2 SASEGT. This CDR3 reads CASSEWGGDTEAFF. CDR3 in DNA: TGTGCCAGCAGTGAATGGGGTGGGGACACTGAAGCTTTCTTT.

CDR3 DNA sequence: TGTGCCAGCTCGGAACGACAGGGCAATTACAATGAGCAGTTCTTC. This gives the protein CASSERQGNYNEQFF. This chain joins TRBV18 and TRBJ2-1, with TRBD1 matching over 7 bases. The CDR3 extends over 15 amino acids. V was clipped by 6 bases and J by 4 bases; unmatched bases: 9. Looked up from germline, CDR1 is KGHSH and CDR2 is LQKENI.

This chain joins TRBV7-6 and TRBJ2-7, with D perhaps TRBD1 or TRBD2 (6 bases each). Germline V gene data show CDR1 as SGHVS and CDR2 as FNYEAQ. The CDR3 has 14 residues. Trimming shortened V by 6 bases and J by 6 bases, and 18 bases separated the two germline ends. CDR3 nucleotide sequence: TGTGCCAGCAGTTCCTATGAGGGGGGCCCCGAGCAGTACTTC. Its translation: CASSSYEGGPEQYF.

CDR3 residues: CASSSQGGAQTQYF. CDR3 DNA sequence: TGTGCCAGCAGCTCCCAAGGGGGAGCCCAAACGCAGTATTTT. This chain links TRBV3-1 with TRBJ2-3; weak D call: TRBD1 (6 bases). The V end was cut by 5 bases, the J end by 9 bases, with 18 bases between. The germline CDR1 and CDR2 sequences are LGHDT and YNNKEL (reference sequence). The CDR3 is 14 residues long.

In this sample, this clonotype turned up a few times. The CDR3 spells CASRWSNEKLFF. The CDR3 region has the DNA TGTGCCAGTCGGTGGTCTAATGAAAAACTGTTTTTT. The rearrangement links TRBV12-3 or TRBV12-4 to TRBJ1-4, with no clear D. This CDR3 has 12 amino acids. V was shortened by 9 bases and J by 3 bases, with 8 bases between the two germline ends.

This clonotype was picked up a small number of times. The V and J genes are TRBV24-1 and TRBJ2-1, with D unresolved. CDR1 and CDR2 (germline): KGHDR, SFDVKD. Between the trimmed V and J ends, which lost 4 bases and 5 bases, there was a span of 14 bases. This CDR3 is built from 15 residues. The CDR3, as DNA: TGTGCCACCAGTGAAGTAGGCCAGATTAACAATGAGCAGTTCTTC. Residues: CATSEVGQINNEQFF.

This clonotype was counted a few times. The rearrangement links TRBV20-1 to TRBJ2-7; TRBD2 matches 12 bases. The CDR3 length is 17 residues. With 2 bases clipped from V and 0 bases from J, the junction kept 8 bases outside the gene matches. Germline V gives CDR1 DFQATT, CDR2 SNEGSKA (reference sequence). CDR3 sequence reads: CSARSLAGGPSSYEQYF. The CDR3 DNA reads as TGCAGTGCTAGATCACTAGCGGGAGGCCCTAGCTCCTACGAGCAGTACTTC.

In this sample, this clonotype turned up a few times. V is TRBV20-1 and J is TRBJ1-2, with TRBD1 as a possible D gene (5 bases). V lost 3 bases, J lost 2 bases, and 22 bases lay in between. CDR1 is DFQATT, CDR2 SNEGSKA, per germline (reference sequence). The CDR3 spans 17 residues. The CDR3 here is CSARGGREQHPNYGYTF. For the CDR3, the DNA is TGCAGTGCTAGGGGCGGCAGGGAGCAACATCCAAACTATGGCTACACCTTC.

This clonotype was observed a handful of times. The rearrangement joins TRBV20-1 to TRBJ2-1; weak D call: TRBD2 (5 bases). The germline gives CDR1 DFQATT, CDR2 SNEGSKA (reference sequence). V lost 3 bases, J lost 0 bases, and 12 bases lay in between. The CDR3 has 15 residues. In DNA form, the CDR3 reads TGCAGTGCTAGCTACGGGATCCGCTCCTACAATGAGCAGTTCTTC. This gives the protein CSASYGIRSYNEQFF.

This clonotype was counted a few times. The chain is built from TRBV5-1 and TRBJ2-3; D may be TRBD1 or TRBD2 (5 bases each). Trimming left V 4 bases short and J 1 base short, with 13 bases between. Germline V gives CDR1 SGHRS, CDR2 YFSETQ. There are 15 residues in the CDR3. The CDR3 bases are TGCGCCAGCAGCGTTGGGGGAGCTCGCACAGATACGCAGTATTTT. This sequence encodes CASSVGGARTDTQYF.

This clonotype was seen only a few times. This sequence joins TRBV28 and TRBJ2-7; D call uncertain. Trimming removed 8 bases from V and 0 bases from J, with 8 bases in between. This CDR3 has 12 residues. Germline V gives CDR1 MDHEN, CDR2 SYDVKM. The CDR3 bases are TGTGCCAGCGAGGAAGACTCCTACGAGCAGTACTTC. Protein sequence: CASEEDSYEQYF.